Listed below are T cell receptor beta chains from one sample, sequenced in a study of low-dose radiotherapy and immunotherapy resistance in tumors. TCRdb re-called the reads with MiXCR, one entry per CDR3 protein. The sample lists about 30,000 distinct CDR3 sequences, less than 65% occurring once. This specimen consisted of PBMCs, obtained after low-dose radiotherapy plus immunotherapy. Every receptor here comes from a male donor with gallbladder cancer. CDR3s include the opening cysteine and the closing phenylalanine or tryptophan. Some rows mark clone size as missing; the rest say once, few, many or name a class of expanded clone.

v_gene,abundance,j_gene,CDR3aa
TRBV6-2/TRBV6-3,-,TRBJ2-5,CAGSSRKGTVQETQYF
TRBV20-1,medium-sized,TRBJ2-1,CSATDRGTSGYNEQFF
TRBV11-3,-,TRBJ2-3,CASSFGAGTDTQYF
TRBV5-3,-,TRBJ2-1,CASTNQTSMYLCASGLAGVYTFF
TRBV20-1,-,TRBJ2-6,CSAPHSGGFSGANVLTF
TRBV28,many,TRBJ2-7,CASRMTGNYEQYF
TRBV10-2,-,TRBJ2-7,CASNSPGWLGEQYF
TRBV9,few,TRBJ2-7,CASSVPGAKEQYF
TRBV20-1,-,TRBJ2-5,CSGASGSDETQYF
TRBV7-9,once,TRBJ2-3,CASSSLPASGGSDTQYF
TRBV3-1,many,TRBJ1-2,CASSHRTAPIAKVYGYTF
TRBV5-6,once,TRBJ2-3,CASSVDGVDTQYF
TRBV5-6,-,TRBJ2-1,CASSGGGGRADNEQFF